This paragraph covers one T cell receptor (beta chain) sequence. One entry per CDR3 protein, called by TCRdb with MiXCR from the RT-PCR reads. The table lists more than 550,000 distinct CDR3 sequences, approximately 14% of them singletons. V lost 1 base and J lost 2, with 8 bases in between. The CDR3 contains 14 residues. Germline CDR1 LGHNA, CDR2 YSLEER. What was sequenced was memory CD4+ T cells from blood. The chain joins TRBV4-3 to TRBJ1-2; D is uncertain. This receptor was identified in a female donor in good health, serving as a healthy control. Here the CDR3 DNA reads TGCGCCAGCAGCCAAGGGGTCAACAACTATGGCTACACCTTC. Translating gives CASSQGVNNYGYTF.